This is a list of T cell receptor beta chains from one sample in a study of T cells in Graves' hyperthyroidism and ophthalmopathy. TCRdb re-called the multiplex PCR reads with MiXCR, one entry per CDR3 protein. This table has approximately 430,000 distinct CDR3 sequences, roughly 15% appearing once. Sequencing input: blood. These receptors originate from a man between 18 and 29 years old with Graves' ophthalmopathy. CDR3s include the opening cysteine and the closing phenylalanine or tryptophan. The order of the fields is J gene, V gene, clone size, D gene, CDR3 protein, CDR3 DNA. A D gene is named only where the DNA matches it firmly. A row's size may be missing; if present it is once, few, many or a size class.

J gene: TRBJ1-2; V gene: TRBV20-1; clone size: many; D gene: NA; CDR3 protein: CSAREGGRRDYGYTF; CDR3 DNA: TGCAGTGCTAGAGAAGGGGGAAGGCGCGACTATGGCTACACCTTC
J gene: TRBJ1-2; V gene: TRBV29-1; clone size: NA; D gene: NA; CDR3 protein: CSVEPGTDYGYTF; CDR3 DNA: TGCAGCGTTGAACCCGGGACGGACTATGGCTACACCTTC
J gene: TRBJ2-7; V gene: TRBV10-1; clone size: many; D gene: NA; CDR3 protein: CASSARQGYSYEQYF; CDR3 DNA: TGCGCCAGCAGCGCCCGGCAGGGCTACTCCTACGAGCAGTACTTC
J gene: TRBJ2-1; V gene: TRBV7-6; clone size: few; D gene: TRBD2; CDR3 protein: CASTRLAGPSYNEQFF; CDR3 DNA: TGTGCCAGCACCAGGCTAGCGGGCCCCTCCTACAATGAGCAGTTCTTC
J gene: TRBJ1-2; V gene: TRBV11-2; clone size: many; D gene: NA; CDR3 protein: CASSLDPQGPIYGYTF; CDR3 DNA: TGTGCCAGCAGCTTAGATCCTCAGGGGCCCATCTATGGCTACACCTTC
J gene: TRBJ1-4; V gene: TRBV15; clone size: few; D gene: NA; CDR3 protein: CATSRNEKLFF; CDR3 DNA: TGTGCCACCAGCAGAAATGAAAAACTGTTTTTT
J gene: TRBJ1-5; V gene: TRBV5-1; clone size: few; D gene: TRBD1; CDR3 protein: CASSLGQAPNQPQHF; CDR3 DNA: TGCGCCAGCAGCCTGGGACAGGCCCCCAATCAGCCCCAGCATTTT
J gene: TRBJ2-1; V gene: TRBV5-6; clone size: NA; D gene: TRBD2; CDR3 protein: CASSFIGGAVDEQSF; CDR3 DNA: TGTGCCAGCAGCTTCATCGGGGGGGCCGTCGATGAGCAGTCCTTC
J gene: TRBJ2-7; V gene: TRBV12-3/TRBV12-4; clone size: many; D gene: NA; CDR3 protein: CASSPQVSYEQYF; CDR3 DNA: TGTGCCAGCAGTCCCCAGGTCTCCTACGAGCAGTACTTC
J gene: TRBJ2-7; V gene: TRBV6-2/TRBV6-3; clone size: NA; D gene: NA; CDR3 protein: CASSPPGGAHEQCF; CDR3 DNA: TGTGCCAGCAGTCCTCCAGGGGGGGCCCACGAGCAGTGCTTC
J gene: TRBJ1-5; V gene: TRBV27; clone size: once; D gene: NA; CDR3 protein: CATCRAGGGQPQHF; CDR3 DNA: TGTGCCACTTGTAGGGCAGGCGGAGGTCAGCCCCAGCATTTT
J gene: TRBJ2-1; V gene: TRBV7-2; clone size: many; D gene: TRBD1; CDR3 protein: CASSKSGTELNEQFF; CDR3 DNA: TGTGCCAGCAGCAAATCCGGGACAGAACTGAATGAGCAGTTCTTC
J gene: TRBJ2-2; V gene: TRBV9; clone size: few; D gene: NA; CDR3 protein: CASSVDPSGGMLFF; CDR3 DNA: TGTGCCAGCAGCGTAGACCCCTCCGGAGGGATGCTGTTTTTT
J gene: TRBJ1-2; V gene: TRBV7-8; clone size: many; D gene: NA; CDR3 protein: CASILPPMEALEEGGYTF; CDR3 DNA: TGTGCCAGCATCCTCCCCCCAATGGAGGCCCTAGAGGAAGGGGGCTACACCTTC
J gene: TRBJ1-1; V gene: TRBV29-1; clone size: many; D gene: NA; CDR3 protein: CSVKGVRGNTEAFF; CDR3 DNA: TGCAGCGTTAAAGGGGTTCGGGGGAACACTGAAGCTTTCTTT
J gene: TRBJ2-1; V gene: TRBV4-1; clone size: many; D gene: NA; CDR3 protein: CASSPTVGDNEQFF; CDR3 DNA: TGCGCCAGCAGCCCGACCGTGGGCGACAATGAGCAGTTCTTC
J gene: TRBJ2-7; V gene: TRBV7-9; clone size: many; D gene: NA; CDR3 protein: CASSLSYGVSYEQYF; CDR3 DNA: TGTGCCAGCAGCTTAAGTTACGGGGTCTCCTACGAGCAGTACTTC
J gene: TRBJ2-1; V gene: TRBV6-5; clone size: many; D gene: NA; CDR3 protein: CASSYSPDRPYNEQFF; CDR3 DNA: TGTGCCAGCAGTTACTCCCCGGACAGACCCTACAATGAGCAGTTCTTC
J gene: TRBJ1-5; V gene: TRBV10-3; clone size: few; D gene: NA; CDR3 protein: CAISEGDLGGNQPQHF; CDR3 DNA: TGTGCCATCAGTGAGGGGGATTTAGGCGGCAATCAGCCCCAGCATTTT
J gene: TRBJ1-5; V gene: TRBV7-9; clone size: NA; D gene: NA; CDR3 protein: CASSDWRDMIYQPQHF; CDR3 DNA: TGTGCCAGCAGCGACTGGAGGGACATGATTTATCAGCCCCAGCATTTT
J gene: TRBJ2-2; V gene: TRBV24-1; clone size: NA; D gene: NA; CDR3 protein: CATSPGTANTGELFF; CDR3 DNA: TGTGCCACCAGCCCCGGGACGGCGAACACCGGGGAGCTGTTTTTT
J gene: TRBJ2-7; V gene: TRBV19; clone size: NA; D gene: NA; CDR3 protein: CASSIGQGTSYEQYF; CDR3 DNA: TGTGCCAGTAGTATAGGGCAGGGTACCTCCTACGAGCAGTACTTC
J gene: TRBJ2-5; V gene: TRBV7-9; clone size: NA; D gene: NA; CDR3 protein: CASSSYPNVQETQYF; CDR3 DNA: TGTGCCAGCAGCTCCTACCCCAACGTCCAGGAGACCCAGTACTTC
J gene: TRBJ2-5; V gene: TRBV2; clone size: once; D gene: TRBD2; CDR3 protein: CASRPPGLAGGPIETQYF; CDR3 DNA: TGTGCCAGCCGTCCTCCGGGACTAGCGGGGGGGCCAATAGAGACCCAGTACTTC
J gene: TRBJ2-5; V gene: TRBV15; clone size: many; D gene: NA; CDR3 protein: CATSRGPGLGETQYF; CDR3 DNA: TGTGCCACCAGCCGGGGACCTGGTCTGGGGGAGACCCAGTACTTC
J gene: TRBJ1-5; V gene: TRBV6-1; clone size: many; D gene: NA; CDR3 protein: CASRFTGYRQPQHF; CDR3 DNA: TGTGCCAGCAGATTCACAGGGTATCGACAGCCCCAGCATTTT
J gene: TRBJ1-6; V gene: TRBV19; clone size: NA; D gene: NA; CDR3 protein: CASSIGATDYNSPLHF; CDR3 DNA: TGTGCCAGTAGTATAGGTGCGACAGACTATAATTCACCCCTCCACTTT
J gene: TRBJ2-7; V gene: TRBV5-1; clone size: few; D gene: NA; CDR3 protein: CASSLAWGDPYEQYF; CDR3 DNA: TGCGCCAGCAGCTTGGCCTGGGGGGACCCCTACGAGCAGTACTTC
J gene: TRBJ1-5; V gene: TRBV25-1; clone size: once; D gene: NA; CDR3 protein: CASSDYDRRNQPPHF; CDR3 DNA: TGTGCCAGCAGTGATTATGACAGGAGAAATCAGCCCCCGCATTTT
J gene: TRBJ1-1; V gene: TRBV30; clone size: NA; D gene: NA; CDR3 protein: CAWIGGYTEAFF; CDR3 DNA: TGTGCCTGGATAGGAGGGTATACTGAAGCTTTCTTT
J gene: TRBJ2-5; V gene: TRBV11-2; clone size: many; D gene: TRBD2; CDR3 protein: CASSFGGGVGETQYF; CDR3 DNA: TGTGCCAGCAGCTTTGGCGGGGGAGTAGGAGAGACCCAGTACTTC
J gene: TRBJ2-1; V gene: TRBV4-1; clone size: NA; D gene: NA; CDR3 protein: CASSRSHPLNGGMSYNEQFF; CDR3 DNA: TGCGCCAGCAGCCGCAGCCATCCTTTAAACGGGGGAATGTCCTACAATGAGCAGTTCTTC
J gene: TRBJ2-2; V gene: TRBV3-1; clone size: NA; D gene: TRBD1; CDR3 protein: CASSRLRDRKTGELFF; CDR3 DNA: TGTGCCAGCAGCCGACTCCGGGACAGAAAAACCGGGGAGCTGTTTTTT
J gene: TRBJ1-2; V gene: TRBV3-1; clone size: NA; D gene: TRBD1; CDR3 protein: CASSTGTGGGYGYTF; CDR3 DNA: TGTGCCAGCAGCACGGGGACAGGGGGCGGATATGGCTACACCTTC
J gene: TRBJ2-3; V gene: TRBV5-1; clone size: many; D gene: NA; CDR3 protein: CASSGGGIYTDTQYF; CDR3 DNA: TGCGCCAGCAGCGGCGGGGGCATCTACACAGATACGCAGTATTTT
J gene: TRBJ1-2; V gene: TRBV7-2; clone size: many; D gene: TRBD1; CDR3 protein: CASSFSGTVNYGYTF; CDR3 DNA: TGTGCCAGCAGCTTTTCCGGGACAGTTAACTATGGCTACACCTTC
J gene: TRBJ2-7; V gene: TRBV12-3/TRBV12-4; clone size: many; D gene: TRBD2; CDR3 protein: CASRPSGGVEQYF; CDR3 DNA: TGTGCCAGCCGACCTAGCGGGGGGGTCGAGCAGTACTTC
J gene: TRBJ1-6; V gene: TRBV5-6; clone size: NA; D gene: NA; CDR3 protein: CASSLPEDNSPLHF; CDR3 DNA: TGTGCCAGCAGCTTGCCAGAGGATAATTCACCCCTCCACTTT
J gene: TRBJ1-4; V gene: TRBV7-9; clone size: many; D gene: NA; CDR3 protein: CASSSTNEKLFF; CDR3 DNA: TGTGCCAGCAGCTCAACTAATGAAAAACTGTTTTTT
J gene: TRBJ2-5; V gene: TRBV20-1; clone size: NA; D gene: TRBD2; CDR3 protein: CSARKTGTTETQYF; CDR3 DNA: TGCAGTGCTAGAAAAACCGGGACTACAGAGACCCAGTACTTC
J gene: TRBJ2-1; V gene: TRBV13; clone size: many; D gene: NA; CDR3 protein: CASSSDPDSYNEQFF; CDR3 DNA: TGTGCCAGCAGTTCAGACCCGGACTCCTACAATGAGCAGTTCTTC
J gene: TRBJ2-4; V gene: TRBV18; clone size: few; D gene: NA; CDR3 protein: CASSPYGAKNIQYF; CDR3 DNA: TGTGCCAGCTCACCTTACGGGGCCAAAAACATTCAGTACTTC
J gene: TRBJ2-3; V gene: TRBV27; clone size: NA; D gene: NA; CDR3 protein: CASSAPRLGTDTQYF; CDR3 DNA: TGTGCCAGCAGTGCCCCAAGGCTAGGCACAGATACGCAGTATTTT
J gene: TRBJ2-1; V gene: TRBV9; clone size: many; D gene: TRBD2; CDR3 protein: CASSVEGIAGTYNEQFF; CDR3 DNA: TGTGCCAGCAGCGTGGAAGGTATAGCGGGAACCTACAATGAGCAGTTCTTC
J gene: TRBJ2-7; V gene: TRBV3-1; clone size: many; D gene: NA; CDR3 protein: CASSQRAGSYEQYF; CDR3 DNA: TGTGCCAGCAGCCAGCGGGCCGGATCCTACGAGCAGTACTTC
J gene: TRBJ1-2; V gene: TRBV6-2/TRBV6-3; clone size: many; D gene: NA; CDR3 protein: CASSYSMGYTF; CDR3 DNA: TGTGCCAGCAGTTACTCGATGGGCTACACCTTC
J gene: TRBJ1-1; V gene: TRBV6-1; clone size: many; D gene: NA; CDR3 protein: CASIQPGGGGTEAFF; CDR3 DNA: TGTGCCAGCATCCAACCCGGGGGTGGAGGCACTGAAGCTTTCTTT
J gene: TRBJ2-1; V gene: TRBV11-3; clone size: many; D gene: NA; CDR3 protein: CASSLGVGGSYNEQFF; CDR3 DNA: TGTGCCAGCAGCTTAGGAGTGGGGGGATCCTACAATGAGCAGTTCTTC
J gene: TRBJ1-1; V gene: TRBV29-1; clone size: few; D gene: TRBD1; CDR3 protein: CSVAMGQGAPEAFF; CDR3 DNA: TGCAGCGTAGCCATGGGACAGGGGGCGCCTGAAGCTTTCTTT